This entry lists 18 T cell receptor beta chains sequenced from one sample in a study of neurological immune-mediated disorders (dated by TCRdb to about 2019). The method was 5' RACE. The instrument given in TCRdb is Illumina HiSeq 2500. The public reads were reanalyzed by TCRdb: fastp trimming at Q25, MiXCR alignment, in-frame beta chains only. Rows matching on CDR3 protein sequence are summarized as one entry with the most common DNA and genes. The sample profile shows tens of thousands of distinct CDR3 sequences; approximately 13% of them were found once. The ten largest clones capture approximately 10% of the sample. The time point label corresponds to: longitudinal time-point 3. Sequencing used PBMCs. The receptors shown here come from a young man in good health.

There are many counts of this clonotype. V is TRBV24-1 and J is TRBJ1-1, with 10 nucleotides matching TRBD1. J gave up 7 bases and V 4 bases, and 8 bases lay outside the gene matches. The length of the CDR3 is 15 residues. Germline lookup yields CDR1 KGHDR and CDR2 SFDVKD. The CDR3 loop is CATSEPGQGTGEAFF. For the CDR3, the DNA is TGTGCCACCAGTGAACCGGGACAGGGGACGGGTGAAGCTTTCTTT.

This clonotype was recorded many times. The gene calls are TRBV4-1 and TRBJ2-7; possible D gene TRBD1, 5 bases. Trimming left V 2 bases short and J 7 bases short, with 27 bases between. The CDR3 sequence is 18 residues long. Germline V gene lookup returns CDR1 MGHRA and CDR2 YSYEKL. CDR3 sequence reads: CASSQFPGSTPTVGEQYF. CDR3 sequence (DNA): TGCGCCAGCAGCCAATTCCCCGGTTCGACTCCGACAGTGGGGGAGCAGTACTTC.

This clonotype has a count of ten or more. The gene calls are TRBV5-1 and TRBJ2-2, with 11 positions matching TRBD1. V gave up 4 bases and J gave up 5 bases; unmatched junction bases: 7. Germline assignment: CDR1 SGHRS and CDR2 YFSETQ. This CDR3 region has 16 residues. The CDR3, as DNA: TGCGCCAGCAGCCACGGACAGGGGGCCGGAACCGGGGAGCTGTTTTTT. It is translated as CASSHGQGAGTGELFF.

This clonotype has ten or more counts. The CDR3 protein is CASSPGGSTGNTIYF. CDR3 DNA sequence: TGTGCCAGCAGTCCCGGAGGGAGTACTGGAAACACCATATATTTT. The gene calls are TRBV28 and TRBJ1-3; D is unclear. From germline, CDR1 is MDHEN and CDR2 SYDVKM. This CDR3 contains 15 residues. Trimming shortened V by 5 bases and J by 2 bases, and 13 bases separated the two germline ends.

This clonotype was picked up many times. The rearrangement links TRBV29-1 to TRBJ1-2, with TRBD1 as a possible D gene (5 bases). This CDR3 comprises 12 residues. Trimming pared 6 bases from V and 8 bases from J, leaving 16 bases between. Germline values: CDR1 SQVTM, CDR2 ANQGSEA. The CDR3 is CSVLDGAKGYTF. The CDR3 DNA is TGCAGCGTCCTCGACGGGGCGAAGGGCTACACCTTC.

Of note for this clonotype: A much larger clone differs by one base, so this may be a read error. The chain is built from TRBV28 and TRBJ2-7; 7 bases are shared with TRBD2. The germline gives CDR1 MDHEN, CDR2 SYDVKM. The CDR3 length is 11 residues. The CDR3 DNA sequence: TGTGCCAGTGGACTAGACTACGATCAGTACTTC. Its translation: CASGLDYDQYF.

This clonotype was seen many times. This chain connects TRBV9 to TRBJ1-3, with D maybe TRBD1 (6 bases). The CDR3 is made up of 15 amino acids. Germline-derived CDR1 and CDR2 are SGDLS and YYNGEE. V lost 0 bases to trimming and J lost 4 bases, with 11 bases between them. CDR3 DNA sequence: TGTGCCAGCAGCGTAGGGGGGACACTCGGAAACACCATATATTTT. This sequence encodes CASSVGGTLGNTIYF.

This clonotype appeared many times. The chain has TRBV10-3 and TRBJ1-1, with a tentative D call TRBD1 (5 bases). The CDR3 runs 15 residues. The germline CDR1 and CDR2 sequences are ENHRY and SYGVKD. Trimming pared 10 bases from V and 1 base from J, leaving 19 bases between. The CDR3 reads CATRSGAGENTEAFF. The DNA of the CDR3 is TGTGCCACCAGGTCTGGGGCGGGGGAGAACACTGAAGCTTTCTTT.

This clonotype appeared many times. The chain has TRBV5-1 and TRBJ1-4, with a weak D call TRBD1 (5 bases). Trimming took 5 bases from V and 4 from J, leaving 15 bases between them. This CDR3 is built from 15 residues. Per germline, CDR1 SGHRS and CDR2 YFSETQ. CDR3 sequence reads: CASRRTTDLNEKLFF. CDR3 DNA sequence: TGCGCCAGCAGAAGGACAACGGACCTTAATGAAAAACTGTTTTTT.

This clonotype was counted many times. In DNA form, the CDR3 reads TGCGCCAGCAGCTTGGACCAGGGGAAAATGGGAGGGGAGCAGTACTTC. Its protein is CASSLDQGKMGGEQYF. The V and J genes are TRBV5-1 and TRBJ2-7, with a possible D match to TRBD2 (7 bases). CDR3 length equals 16 residues. V was trimmed by 0 bases and J by 7 bases, leaving 20 bases between them. From germline, CDR1 is SGHRS and CDR2 YFSETQ.

V gene TRBV3-1 combines with J gene TRBJ1-5; 8 nucleotides align to TRBD1. Per the germline V gene, CDR1 is LGHDT and CDR2 is YNNKEL (reference sequence). The V and J ends lost 5 bases and 8 bases, in that order; junction bases with no gene match: 2. CDR3 length: 12 residues. The CDR3: CASSGQGEPQHF. DNA of the CDR3: TGTGCCAGCAGCGGACAGGGTGAGCCCCAGCATTTT.

This clonotype was seen at least ten times. The chain uses TRBV5-1 and TRBJ1-3; D unclear. Per germline, CDR1 SGHRS and CDR2 YFSETQ. Trimming removed 3 bases at V and 0 bases at J, with 1 base between. This CDR3 is 12 amino acids long. The CDR3 DNA reads as TGCGCCAGCAGCTACTCTGGAAACACCATATATTTT. This codes for CASSYSGNTIYF.

The chain employs TRBV28 and TRBJ2-3; 9 nucleotides match TRBD2. Trimming at V came to 2 bases and at J to 15 bases, leaving 6 bases not matched to a gene. CDR3 length: 12 amino acids. Germline V gene lookup returns CDR1 MDHEN and CDR2 SYDVKM. The CDR3 spells CASSLRREGKYF. In nucleotides, the CDR3 is TGTGCCAGCAGTTTAAGGCGGGAGGGCAAATATTTT.

Ten or more counts support this clonotype. The chain links TRBV20-1 to TRBJ2-1; D unclear. Germline V gene lookup returns CDR1 DFQATT and CDR2 SNEGSKA (reference sequence). V was shortened by 7 bases and J by 3 bases, with 7 bases between the two germline ends. This CDR3 comprises 11 residues. The CDR3 DNA sequence: TGCAGTGTTCTAGGCTACAATGAGCAGTTCTTC. It yields the protein CSVLGYNEQFF.

The chain is built from TRBV12-3 or TRBV12-4 and TRBJ1-1; D is unclear. The CDR3 has 14 amino acids. Trimming removed 3 bases at V and 4 bases at J, with 12 bases between. CDR3 sequence (DNA): TGTGCCAGCAGTTTCAACCAGCGTTTCACTGAAGCTTTCTTT. Residues: CASSFNQRFTEAFF.

This chain joins TRBV9 and TRBJ2-3, with D perhaps matching TRBD1 (6 bases). Per the germline V gene, CDR1 is SGDLS and CDR2 is YYNGEE. The germline V and J ends were trimmed by 4 bases and 4 bases, with 19 bases remaining between them. The CDR3 is 16 amino acids. CDR3 in DNA: TGTGCCAGCAGCTCCTTCCAGGGGATGGCTGCAGATACGCAGTATTTT. This encodes CASSSFQGMAADTQYF.

This clonotype was seen repeatedly, ten times or more. The chain recombines TRBV10-1 with TRBJ2-5; D not resolved. Between the trimmed V and J ends, which lost 3 bases and 1 base, there was a span of 12 bases. Germline CDR1 WNHNN, CDR2 SYGVQD (reference sequence). The CDR3 is 15 residues long. CDR3 coding DNA: TGCGCCAGCAGTGAAGGGCTCAGGTCCCAAGAGACCCAGTACTTC. It encodes CASSEGLRSQETQYF.

This clonotype was counted many times. This chain uses TRBV7-2 with TRBJ1-4; no definite D call. The CDR3 spans 14 residues. The germline CDR1 and CDR2 sequences are SGHTA and FQGNSA. The V end lost 3 bases, the J end lost 7 bases, and 12 bases lay between the germline ends. The CDR3 loop reads CASSLAGRSEKLFF. The CDR3 DNA reads as TGTGCCAGCAGCTTGGCCGGGAGGAGTGAAAAACTGTTTTTT.